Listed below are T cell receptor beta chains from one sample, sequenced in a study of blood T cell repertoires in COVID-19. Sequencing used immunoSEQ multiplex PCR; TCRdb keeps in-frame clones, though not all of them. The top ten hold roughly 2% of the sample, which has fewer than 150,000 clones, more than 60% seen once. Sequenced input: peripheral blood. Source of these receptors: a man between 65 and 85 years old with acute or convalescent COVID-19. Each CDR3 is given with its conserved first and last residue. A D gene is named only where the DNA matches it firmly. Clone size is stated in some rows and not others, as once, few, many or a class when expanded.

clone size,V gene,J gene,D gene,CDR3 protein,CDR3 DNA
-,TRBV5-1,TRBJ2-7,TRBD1,CASSPPQQTGFPYEQYF,TGCGCCAGCAGCCCACCCCAACAGACAGGGTTCCCCTACGAGCAGTACTTC
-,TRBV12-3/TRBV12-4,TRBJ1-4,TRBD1,CASSRTGGGELFF,TGTGCCAGCAGTCGGACAGGGGGCGGGGAACTGTTTTTT
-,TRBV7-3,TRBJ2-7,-,CASSLGTYSSYEQYF,TGTGCCAGCAGCCTAGGGACTTATAGCTCCTACGAGCAGTACTTC
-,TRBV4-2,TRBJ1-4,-,CASSQGQGNEKLFF,TGTGCCAGCAGCCAAGGGCAGGGAAATGAAAAACTGTTTTTT
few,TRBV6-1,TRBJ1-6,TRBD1,CASSETPGGISPLHF,TGTGCCAGCAGTGAAACTCCAGGGGGCATTTCACCCCTCCACTTT
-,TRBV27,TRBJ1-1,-,CASSLRSQANTEAFF,TGTGCCAGCAGTCTAAGGTCGCAGGCGAACACTGAAGCTTTCTTT
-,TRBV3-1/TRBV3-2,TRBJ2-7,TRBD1,CASSRQGSLYEQYF,TGTGCCAGCAGCCGACAGGGGTCTCTCTACGAGCAGTACTTC
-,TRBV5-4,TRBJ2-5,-,CASSLESRETQYF,TGTGCCAGCAGCTTGGAATCACGGGAGACCCAGTACTTC
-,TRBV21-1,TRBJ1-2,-,CASSFEGQLGGYTF,TGTGCCAGCAGCTTTGAAGGACAGCTCGGTGGCTACACCTTC
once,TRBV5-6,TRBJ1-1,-,CASSLRGGSEAFF,TGTGCCAGCAGCTTAAGGGGAGGTTCTGAAGCTTTCTTT
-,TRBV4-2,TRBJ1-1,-,CASSQPQGNTEAFF,TGTGCCAGCAGCCAACCACAGGGGAACACTGAAGCTTTCTTT
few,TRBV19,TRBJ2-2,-,CASSIWGIVAGELFF,TGTGCCAGTAGTATTTGGGGCATTGTAGCCGGGGAGCTGTTTTTT
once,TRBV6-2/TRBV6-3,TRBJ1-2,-,CASSYGRVRNYGYTF,TGTGCCAGCAGTTACGGCAGGGTTCGGAACTATGGCTACACCTTC
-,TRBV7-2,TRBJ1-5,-,CASSPAGNQPQHF,TGTGCCAGCAGCCCAGCAGGGAATCAGCCCCAGCATTTT
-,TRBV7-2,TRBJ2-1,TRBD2,CASSFGLAGSYNEQFF,TGTGCCAGCAGCTTTGGACTAGCGGGCTCCTACAATGAGCAGTTCTTC
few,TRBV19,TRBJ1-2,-,CASSNRANYGYTF,TGTGCCAGTAGTAACAGGGCGAACTATGGCTACACCTTC
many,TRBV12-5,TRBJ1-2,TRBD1,CASGRGYGYTF,TGTGCTAGTGGCAGGGGGTATGGCTACACCTTC
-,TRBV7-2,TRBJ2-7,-,CASSVPRQAGDEQYF,TGTGCCAGCAGCGTCCCACGACAGGCTGGCGACGAGCAGTACTTC
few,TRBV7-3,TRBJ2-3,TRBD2,CASSPGLAGIDTQYF,TGTGCCAGCAGCCCGGGACTAGCGGGGATTGATACGCAGTATTTT
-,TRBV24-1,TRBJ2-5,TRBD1,CATSGNDRELQETQYF,TGTGCCACCAGTGGGAATGACAGGGAACTCCAAGAGACCCAGTACTTC
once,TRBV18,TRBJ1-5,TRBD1,CASSQGQGALQPQHF,TGTGCCAGCTCACAGGGACAGGGGGCCCTTCAGCCCCAGCATTTT
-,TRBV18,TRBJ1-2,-,CASSPSRQSNYGYTF,TGTGCCAGCTCACCTTCCAGACAGAGCAACTATGGCTACACCTTC
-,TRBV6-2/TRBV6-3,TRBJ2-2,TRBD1,CASSYKAGGTGELFF,TGTGCCAGCAGTTATAAGGCAGGGGGCACCGGGGAGCTGTTTTTT
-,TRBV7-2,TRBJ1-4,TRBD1,CASSLAGQGFEKLFF,TGTGCCAGCAGCTTAGCGGGACAGGGGTTTGAAAAACTGTTTTTT
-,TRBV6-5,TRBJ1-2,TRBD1,CASSRGGQGNGYTF,TGTGCCAGCAGTAGGGGAGGACAGGGGAATGGCTACACCTTC
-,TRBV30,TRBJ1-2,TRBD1,CAWTPGQGGGYTF,TGTGCCTGGACCCCCGGACAGGGGGGAGGCTACACCTTC
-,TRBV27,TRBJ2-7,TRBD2,CASSLAGARGEQYF,TGTGCCAGCAGTTTAGCGGGAGCAAGGGGCGAGCAGTACTTC
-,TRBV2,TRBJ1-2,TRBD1,CASTGQRNAGGYTF,TGTGCCAGCACGGGACAGCGGAATGCCGGGGGCTACACCTTC
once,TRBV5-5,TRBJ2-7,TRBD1,CASSLTVDRAYEQYF,TGTGCCAGCAGCTTAACCGTAGACAGGGCCTACGAGCAGTACTTC
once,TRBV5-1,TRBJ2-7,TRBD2,CASNQGLALTHEQYF,TGCGCCAGCAACCAGGGACTAGCTCTCACCCACGAGCAGTACTTC
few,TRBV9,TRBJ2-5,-,CASSVSLVETQYF,TGTGCCAGCAGCGTGTCTCTAGTAGAGACCCAGTACTTC
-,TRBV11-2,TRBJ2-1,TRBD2,CASSLATSGGGRNEQFF,TGTGCCAGCAGCTTAGCCACTAGCGGGGGGGGGAGGAATGAGCAGTTCTTC
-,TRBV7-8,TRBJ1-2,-,CASSLARQFYGYTF,TGTGCCAGCAGCTTAGCTCGACAATTCTATGGCTACACCTTC
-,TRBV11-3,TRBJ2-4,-,CASSLLAGGGYSIQYF,TGTGCCAGCAGCTTACTTGCTGGGGGGGGCTACAGCATTCAGTACTTC
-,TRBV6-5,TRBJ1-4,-,CASRGVGRDEKLFF,TGTGCCAGCAGGGGAGTAGGCCGGGATGAAAAACTGTTTTTT
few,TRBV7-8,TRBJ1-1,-,CASSFGQEAFF,TGTGCCAGCAGCTTTGGTCAGGAAGCTTTCTTT
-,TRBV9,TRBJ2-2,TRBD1,CASSLRPDRGWSTGELFF,TGTGCCAGCAGCCTCCGTCCGGACAGGGGTTGGAGCACCGGGGAGCTGTTTTTT
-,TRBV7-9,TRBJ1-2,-,CASSLESSYGYTF,TGTGCCAGCAGCTTAGAGAGTTCTTATGGCTACACCTTC
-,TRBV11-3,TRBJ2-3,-,CASSLRKGTDTQYF,TGTGCCAGCAGCTTGAGAAAAGGCACAGATACGCAGTATTTT
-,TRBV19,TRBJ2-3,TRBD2,CASRVTSGGSDTQYF,TGTGCCAGTAGGGTGACTAGCGGGGGGTCAGATACGCAGTATTTT